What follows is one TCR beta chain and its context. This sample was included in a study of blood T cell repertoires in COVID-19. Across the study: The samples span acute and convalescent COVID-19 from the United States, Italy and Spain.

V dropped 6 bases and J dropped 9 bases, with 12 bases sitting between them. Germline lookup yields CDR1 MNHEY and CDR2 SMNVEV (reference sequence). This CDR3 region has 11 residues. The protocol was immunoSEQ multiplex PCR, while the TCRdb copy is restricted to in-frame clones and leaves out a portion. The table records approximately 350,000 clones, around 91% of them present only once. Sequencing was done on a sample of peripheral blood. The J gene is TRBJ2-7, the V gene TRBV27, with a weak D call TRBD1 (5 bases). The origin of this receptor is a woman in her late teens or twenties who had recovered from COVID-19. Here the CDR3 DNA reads TGTGCCAGCAGCATCAGGGTAGGGCAGTACGTC. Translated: CASSIRVGQYV.